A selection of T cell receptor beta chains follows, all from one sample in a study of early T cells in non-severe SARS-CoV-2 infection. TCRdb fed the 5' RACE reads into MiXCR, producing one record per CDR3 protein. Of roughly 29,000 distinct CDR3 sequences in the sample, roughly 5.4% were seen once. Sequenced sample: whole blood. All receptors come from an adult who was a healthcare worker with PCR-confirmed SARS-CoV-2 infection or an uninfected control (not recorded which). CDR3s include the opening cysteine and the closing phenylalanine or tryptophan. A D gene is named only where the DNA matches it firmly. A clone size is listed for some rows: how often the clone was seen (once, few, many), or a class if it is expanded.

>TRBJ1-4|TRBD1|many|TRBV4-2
TGTGCCAGCAGCCAAGATCTGCTGACAGGGGGTGGTGAAAAACTGTTTTTT
CASSQDLLTGGGEKLFF
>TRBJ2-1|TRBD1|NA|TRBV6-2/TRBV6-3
TGTGCCAGCACCCCCGAACAGGGGGTTTCCTACAATGAGCAGTTCTTC
CASTPEQGVSYNEQFF
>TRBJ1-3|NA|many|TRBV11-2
TGTGCCAGCAGCTTGTACAGCTCTGGAAACACCATATATTTT
CASSLYSSGNTIYF
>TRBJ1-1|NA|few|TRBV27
TGTGCCAGCAGAGAGGGACTGACGAACACTGAAGCTTTCTTT
CASREGLTNTEAFF
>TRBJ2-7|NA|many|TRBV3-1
TGTGCCAGCAGCCCGTTATTGTCCTACGAGCAGTACTTC
CASSPLLSYEQYF
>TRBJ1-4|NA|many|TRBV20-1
TGCAGTGCTAGAGGAGTTGGGAGTGAAAAACTGTTTTTT
CSARGVGSEKLFF
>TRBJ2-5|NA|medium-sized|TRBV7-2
TGTGCCAGCAGCACCAGGCGAACCGGGACCCCAAGTGCAGAGACCCAGTACTTC
CASSTRRTGTPSAETQYF
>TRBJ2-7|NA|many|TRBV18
TGTGCCAGCTCACAGAACCACGACAGGTACGAGCAGTACTTC
CASSQNHDRYEQYF
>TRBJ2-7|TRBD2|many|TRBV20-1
TGCAGTGCTAGAGTCCCGGGGCGGGAGGGTCCCTACGAGCAGTACTTC
CSARVPGREGPYEQYF
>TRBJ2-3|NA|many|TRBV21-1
TGTGCCAGCAGCAAATGCCTGACGGAGGTCACAGATACGCAGTATTTT
CASSKCLTEVTDTQYF
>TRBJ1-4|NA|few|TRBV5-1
TGCGCCAGCAGCGTCTCCGGGACTGAGGAAAAACTGTTTTTT
CASSVSGTEEKLFF
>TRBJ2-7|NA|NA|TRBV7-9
TGTGCCAGCAGCTTAAGTATAGGGCTAGACGAGCAGTACTTC
CASSLSIGLDEQYF